This T cell receptor (beta chain) was recorded in a study of regulatory T cells in long-lasting Graves disease. General study findings and limits: Favored gene segments in persistent disease were TRBV28, TRBJ1-2 and TRBJ2-5.

Time point: newly diagnosed GD, antithyroid drugs for less than 3 months. PBMC-extracted RNA yielded the TCR library. This clonotype was recorded many times. Its cognate antigen is unknown. Arm-PCR with iRepertoire HTBI primers amplified the CDR3 regions for these TCR beta libraries. TCRdb independently ran MiXCR on the multiplex PCR reads; one entry per CDR3 protein. The sample has under 700,000 distinct CDR3 sequences, about 16% seen once; the top ten hold approximately 25%. In germline, CDR1 is MDHEN, CDR2 SYDVKM. CDR3 length: 14 amino acids. The V end lost 3 bases, the J end lost 3 bases, and 11 bases lay between the germline ends. These data are also associated with another study on T cells in Graves' hyperthyroidism and ophthalmopathy. That source reports: Over 18 months, lack of ophthalmopathy progression marked Graves' hyperthyroidism as stable. The HTBI primer set drove a first-round RT-PCR of the TCR CDR3.

This sequence was found in a middle-aged woman with Graves disease. This chain connects TRBV28 to TRBJ1-2; unclear D gene. The sequencing used peripheral blood mononuclear cells (PBMCs), collected at new diagnosis, from a patient treated with antithyroid drugs. CDR3 coding DNA: TGTGCCAGCAGTTTTGGCCCCGTCTACTATGGCTACACCTTC. This encodes CASSFGPVYYGYTF.